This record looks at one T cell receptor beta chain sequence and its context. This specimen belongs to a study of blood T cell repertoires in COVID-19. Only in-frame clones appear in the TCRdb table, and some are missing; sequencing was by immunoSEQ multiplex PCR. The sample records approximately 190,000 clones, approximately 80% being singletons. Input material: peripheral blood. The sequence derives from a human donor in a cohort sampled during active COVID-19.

CDR3 sequence (DNA): TGCGCCAGCAGCCGATTCCGGACAGGGGCAGATACGCAGTATTTT. Translating gives CASSRFRTGADTQYF. The chain couples TRBV4-1 to TRBJ2-3; 9 bases match TRBD1. The CDR3 is made up of 15 amino acids. J lost 4 bases, V lost 4 bases, and 6 bases had no gene match. From germline, CDR1 is MGHRA and CDR2 YSYEKL.